Below are 8 T cell receptor beta chains sequenced from a single sample in a study of radiotherapy plus CTLA-4 blockade in lung cancer. TCRdb's copy holds only in-frame clones and misses some; the assay was immunoSEQ multiplex PCR. The sample has approximately 98,000 clones, 80% to 85% seen once; the top ten hold roughly 3.5%. The source material was peripheral blood, sampled from a patient treated with radiotherapy plus ipilimumab. The origin of the receptors is a human donor with non-small cell lung cancer who had a partial response to radiotherapy plus ipilimumab.

For the CDR3, the DNA is TGTGCCAGCAGTTTAACCCCAGGGACCTACGAGCAGTACTTC. Protein: CASSLTPGTYEQYF. The genes are TRBV27 and TRBJ2-7; perhaps TRBD1 as D (5 bases). Germline V gives CDR1 MNHEY, CDR2 SMNVEV (reference sequence). Trimming cost V 2 bases and J 2 bases, with 10 bases left between them. The CDR3 length is 14 residues.

This sequence joins TRBV9 and TRBJ2-1; D is possibly TRBD2 (5 bases). Per germline, CDR1 SGDLS and CDR2 YYNGEE. With 2 bases removed from V and 0 bases from J, the gap between germline ends came to 15 bases. The CDR3 is made up of 17 amino acids. CDR3 region: CASSVSGGPSSYNEQFF. The DNA for the CDR3 is TGTGCCAGCAGCGTCTCTGGCGGGCCCAGCTCCTACAATGAGCAGTTCTTC. The full variable domain, its missing parts supplied by reference TRBV9 and TRBJ2-1, is DSGVTQTPKHLITATGQRVTLRCSPRSGDLSVYWYQQSLDQGLQFLIQYYNGEERAKGNILERFSAQQFPDLHSELNLSSLELGDSALYFCASSVSGGPSSYNEQFFGPGTRLTVL.

The V gene is TRBV28, the J gene TRBJ1-2; tentative D call: TRBD1 (6 bases). Trimming cost V 6 bases and J 4 bases, with 15 bases left between them. The CDR3 has 14 amino acids. CDR1 and CDR2 from the germline V gene are MDHEN and SYDVKM. The CDR3 loop is CASRPGGRGYGYTF. The CDR3 DNA is TGTGCCAGCAGGCCGGGGGGGCGAGGCTATGGCTACACCTTC.

The CDR3 sequence is CASSEELAGDNEQFF. DNA for the CDR3: TGTGCCAGCAGCGAGGAGCTAGCGGGAGACAATGAGCAGTTCTTC. This rearrangement joins TRBV2 to TRBJ2-1, with TRBD2 matching over 10 bases. Germline CDR1 is SNHLY and CDR2 is FYNNEI. V lost 6 bases and J lost 5; bases outside the gene matches: 7. The CDR3 totals 15 residues.

This clone turned up a few times. CDR3 residues: CASPSGGRLGTDTQYF. In DNA, the CDR3 is TGTGCCAGCCCCTCCGGGGGACGGTTAGGCACAGATACGCAGTATTTT. The chain carries TRBV5-8 and TRBJ2-3; D perhaps matches TRBD2 (6 bases). Germline V gene lookup returns CDR1 SGHTS and CDR2 YDEGEE. V was cut by 7 bases and J by 1 base, with 19 bases left in between. CDR3 length: 16 residues. Drawing the rest from reference TRBV5-8 and TRBJ2-3, the complete variable domain is EAGVTQSPTHLIKTRGQQATLRCSPISGHTSVYWYQQALGLGLQFLLWYDEGEERNRGNFPPRFSGRQFPNYSSELNVNALELEDSALYLCASPSGGRLGTDTQYFGPGTRLTVL.

This clone was seen a handful of times. This rearrangement joins TRBV6-5 to TRBJ2-1, with 7 bases identical to TRBD1. This CDR3 has 14 amino acids. The J segment lost 7 bases and the V segment lost 6 bases, leaving 9 bases of the junction unmatched. Germline-derived CDR1 and CDR2 are MNHEY and SVGAGI. The CDR3 DNA sequence: TGTGCCAGCAGGTACACAGGGGAAGGAAATGAGCAGTTCTTC. This codes for CASRYTGEGNEQFF.

The rearrangement links TRBV6-5 to TRBJ1-1; D is perhaps TRBD1 (5 bases). The CDR3 has 14 residues. Germline V gene lookup returns CDR1 MNHEY and CDR2 SVGAGI. V was cut by 2 bases and J by 4 bases, with 11 bases left in between. The CDR3 nucleotides read TGTGCCAGCAGTTACGTGGGGCTGGGCACTGAAGCTTTCTTT. This sequence encodes CASSYVGLGTEAFF.

This sequence joins TRBV29-1 and TRBJ2-7, with D perhaps matching TRBD2 (5 bases). The germline CDR1 and CDR2 sequences are SQVTM and ANQGSEA. The CDR3 has 13 residues. V was cut by 6 bases and J by 3 bases, with 15 bases left in between. The CDR3: CSVRRAGGYEQYF. The CDR3, as DNA: TGCAGCGTCCGCCGCGCGGGTGGCTACGAGCAGTACTTC.